The rows below give T cell receptor beta chains drawn from one sample of a study of T cell responses to AZD1222 COVID-19 vaccine. Using immunoSEQ multiplex PCR, the repertoire was profiled, and TCRdb retains in-frame clones only, with some absent. Altogether about 140,000 clones are present, around 90% being singletons, with the ten largest covering around 3.1%. Source: peripheral blood, taken 28 days after the second AZD1222 dose. The receptors come from an adult who received the AZD1222 COVID-19 vaccine. Both conserved end residues are part of each CDR3. D genes are given only for firm matches. Clone size, where shown, is once, few, many, or a class for clones that have expanded.

d_call: .
v_call: TRBV6-1
clone_size: few
j_call: TRBJ1-2
cdr3_aa: CASSEGGRGNYGYTF
cdr3_nt: TGTGCCAGCAGTGAAGGGGGAAGAGGGAACTATGGCTACACCTTC

d_call: .
v_call: TRBV28
clone_size: .
j_call: TRBJ1-2
cdr3_aa: CASIGSYYGYTF
cdr3_nt: TGTGCCAGCATTGGGAGCTACTATGGCTACACCTTC

d_call: .
v_call: TRBV7-2
clone_size: .
j_call: TRBJ2-2
cdr3_aa: CASSLTAGELFF
cdr3_nt: TGTGCCAGCAGCTTAACAGCCGGGGAGCTGTTTTTT

d_call: TRBD1
v_call: TRBV5-6
clone_size: .
j_call: TRBJ2-2
cdr3_aa: CASSTQGANTGELFF
cdr3_nt: TGTGCCAGCAGCACTCAGGGGGCCAACACCGGGGAGCTGTTTTTT

d_call: .
v_call: TRBV7-3
clone_size: .
j_call: TRBJ2-1
cdr3_aa: CASSSSLGSYNEQFF
cdr3_nt: TGTGCCAGCAGCTCCTCACTTGGCTCCTACAATGAGCAGTTCTTC

d_call: .
v_call: TRBV18
clone_size: once
j_call: TRBJ1-3
cdr3_aa: CASSPLRSGNTIYF
cdr3_nt: TGTGCCAGCTCACCATTACGATCTGGAAACACCATATATTTT

d_call: .
v_call: TRBV11-2
clone_size: .
j_call: TRBJ2-2
cdr3_aa: CASSWSISGVGELFF
cdr3_nt: TGTGCCAGCAGCTGGTCGATCTCCGGGGTCGGGGAGCTGTTTTTT

d_call: .
v_call: TRBV6-5
clone_size: .
j_call: TRBJ2-1
cdr3_aa: CASTHTESSYNEQFF
cdr3_nt: TGTGCCAGCACCCACACGGAGAGCTCCTACAATGAGCAGTTCTTC

d_call: .
v_call: TRBV30
clone_size: .
j_call: TRBJ1-1
cdr3_aa: CAWSGQRNTEAFF
cdr3_nt: TGTGCCTGGAGTGGTCAGCGGAACACTGAAGCTTTCTTT

d_call: .
v_call: TRBV11-3
clone_size: .
j_call: TRBJ1-5
cdr3_aa: CASQLWGKIDRGQPQHF
cdr3_nt: TGTGCCAGCCAGCTTTGGGGGAAGATCGACCGAGGGCAGCCCCAGCATTTT

d_call: .
v_call: TRBV19
clone_size: .
j_call: TRBJ2-1
cdr3_aa: CASSIGQRKIYNEQFF
cdr3_nt: TGTGCCAGTAGTATAGGACAGCGTAAGATCTACAATGAGCAGTTCTTC

d_call: TRBD1
v_call: TRBV27
clone_size: .
j_call: TRBJ1-1
cdr3_aa: CASSSLGQGQVKAFF
cdr3_nt: TGTGCCAGCAGTTCGCTCGGACAGGGACAGGTAAAAGCTTTCTTT

d_call: TRBD1
v_call: TRBV11-2
clone_size: .
j_call: TRBJ1-1
cdr3_aa: CASSLTGAKNTEAFF
cdr3_nt: TGTGCCAGCAGCTTAACAGGGGCGAAGAACACTGAAGCTTTCTTT

d_call: TRBD1
v_call: TRBV7-2
clone_size: .
j_call: TRBJ1-4
cdr3_aa: CASSPTGLKKLFF
cdr3_nt: TGTGCCAGCAGCCCGACAGGGCTGAAAAAACTGTTTTTT

d_call: TRBD1
v_call: TRBV30
clone_size: .
j_call: TRBJ2-1
cdr3_aa: CAGTGGRSGQFF
cdr3_nt: TGTGCCGGGACAGGGGGGCGTTCGGGGCAGTTCTTC

d_call: .
v_call: TRBV28
clone_size: .
j_call: TRBJ1-4
cdr3_aa: CASSLVATNEKLFF
cdr3_nt: TGTGCCAGCAGTTTAGTGGCAACTAATGAAAAACTGTTTTTT

d_call: TRBD2
v_call: TRBV7-9
clone_size: .
j_call: TRBJ2-1
cdr3_aa: CASSSGPGGNEQFF
cdr3_nt: TGTGCCAGCAGCTCGGGACCGGGGGGGAATGAGCAGTTCTTC

d_call: .
v_call: TRBV7-2
clone_size: .
j_call: TRBJ2-5
cdr3_aa: CASTPGRGPQYF
cdr3_nt: TGTGCCAGCACCCCGGGGCGGGGGCCCCAGTACTTC

d_call: TRBD1
v_call: TRBV10-3
clone_size: .
j_call: TRBJ1-2
cdr3_aa: CAGSEQGANYGYTF
cdr3_nt: TGTGCCGGAAGTGAACAGGGGGCGAACTATGGCTACACCTTC

d_call: .
v_call: TRBV5-5
clone_size: .
j_call: TRBJ1-3
cdr3_aa: CASSNTGSFYSSGNTIYF
cdr3_nt: TGTGCCAGCAGCAATACAGGGAGTTTCTATTCCTCTGGAAACACCATATATTTT

d_call: .
v_call: TRBV7-9
clone_size: .
j_call: TRBJ2-3
cdr3_aa: CASLGDTQYF
cdr3_nt: TGTGCCAGCTTAGGGGATACGCAGTATTTT

d_call: .
v_call: TRBV5-6
clone_size: .
j_call: TRBJ1-4
cdr3_aa: CASSLGGLGEKLFF
cdr3_nt: TGTGCCAGCAGCTTGGGGGGATTAGGTGAAAAACTGTTTTTT

d_call: TRBD2
v_call: TRBV9
clone_size: .
j_call: TRBJ2-1
cdr3_aa: CASTVAGVASNEQFF
cdr3_nt: TGTGCCAGCACCGTAGCGGGAGTGGCTAGCAATGAGCAGTTCTTC

d_call: .
v_call: TRBV5-1
clone_size: .
j_call: TRBJ2-3
cdr3_aa: CASSLEGRGTDTQYF
cdr3_nt: TGCGCCAGCAGCTTGGAAGGCAGGGGCACAGATACGCAGTATTTT

d_call: .
v_call: TRBV7-8
clone_size: .
j_call: TRBJ2-1
cdr3_aa: CASSFVQALYNEQFF
cdr3_nt: TGTGCCAGCAGCTTCGTCCAGGCCTTATACAATGAGCAGTTCTTC

d_call: .
v_call: TRBV7-9
clone_size: .
j_call: TRBJ2-7
cdr3_aa: CASSKLLGQTYEQYF
cdr3_nt: TGTGCCAGCAGCAAACTCCTTGGACAGACCTACGAGCAGTACTTC

d_call: TRBD2
v_call: TRBV5-1
clone_size: .
j_call: TRBJ2-7
cdr3_aa: CASSGLAGTYEQYF
cdr3_nt: TGCGCCAGCAGCGGACTAGCGGGGACCTACGAGCAGTACTTC

d_call: TRBD2
v_call: TRBV28
clone_size: .
j_call: TRBJ2-7
cdr3_aa: CASSLSGREQYF
cdr3_nt: TGTGCCAGCAGCCTGTCCGGGAGGGAGCAGTACTTC

d_call: .
v_call: TRBV9
clone_size: .
j_call: TRBJ1-4
cdr3_aa: CASSGGVVNEKLFF
cdr3_nt: TGTGCCAGCAGCGGAGGGGTGGTAAATGAAAAACTGTTTTTT

d_call: .
v_call: TRBV7-2
clone_size: .
j_call: TRBJ1-4
cdr3_aa: CASSRGATNEKLFF
cdr3_nt: TGTGCCAGCTCCCGGGGAGCAACTAATGAAAAACTGTTTTTT

d_call: .
v_call: TRBV7-2
clone_size: .
j_call: TRBJ2-1
cdr3_aa: CASSRLALPADEQFF
cdr3_nt: TGTGCCAGCAGCCGCTTAGCACTCCCTGCGGATGAGCAGTTCTTC

d_call: .
v_call: TRBV10-3
clone_size: once
j_call: TRBJ2-2
cdr3_aa: CAITNSRDSTGELFF
cdr3_nt: TGTGCCATAACTAATTCCCGGGACTCCACCGGGGAGCTGTTTTTT

d_call: .
v_call: TRBV10-1
clone_size: .
j_call: TRBJ2-2
cdr3_aa: CASSFGMAGELFF
cdr3_nt: TGCGCCAGCAGTTTCGGGATGGCCGGGGAGCTGTTTTTT

d_call: TRBD1
v_call: TRBV6-6
clone_size: .
j_call: TRBJ2-5
cdr3_aa: CASRGPGGLQETQYF
cdr3_nt: TGTGCCAGCAGGGGGCCAGGGGGCCTCCAAGAGACCCAGTACTTC

d_call: .
v_call: TRBV5-1
clone_size: once
j_call: TRBJ1-2
cdr3_aa: CASSLAGYSGYTF
cdr3_nt: TGCGCCAGCAGCTTGGCAGGGTATAGCGGCTACACCTTC

d_call: TRBD1
v_call: TRBV11-2
clone_size: once
j_call: TRBJ1-2
cdr3_aa: CASSLEPTGGVSGYTF
cdr3_nt: TGTGCCAGCAGCTTAGAGCCCACAGGGGGCGTGAGTGGCTACACCTTC

d_call: .
v_call: TRBV5-4
clone_size: .
j_call: TRBJ2-5
cdr3_aa: CASSYRTSLGETQYF
cdr3_nt: TGTGCCAGCAGCTACCGCACTAGCTTGGGGGAGACCCAGTACTTC

d_call: TRBD1
v_call: TRBV4-1
clone_size: .
j_call: TRBJ1-2
cdr3_aa: CASSQPTGGYGYTF
cdr3_nt: TGCGCCAGCAGCCAACCGACAGGGGGGTATGGCTACACCTTC

d_call: .
v_call: TRBV7-9
clone_size: .
j_call: TRBJ2-1
cdr3_aa: CASSLALGVSYNEQFF
cdr3_nt: TGTGCCAGCAGCTTAGCGTTAGGGGTCTCCTACAATGAGCAGTTCTTC

d_call: .
v_call: TRBV12-3/TRBV12-4
clone_size: .
j_call: TRBJ1-5
cdr3_aa: CASSFSDQPQHF
cdr3_nt: TGTGCCAGCAGTTTCTCCGATCAGCCCCAGCATTTT

d_call: TRBD2
v_call: TRBV2
clone_size: once
j_call: TRBJ2-7
cdr3_aa: CASSEELAGVGDEQYF
cdr3_nt: TGTGCCAGCAGTGAGGAACTAGCGGGAGTTGGTGACGAGCAGTACTTC

d_call: .
v_call: TRBV7-8
clone_size: .
j_call: TRBJ1-5
cdr3_aa: CASREGQINSNQPQHF
cdr3_nt: TGTGCCAGCAGGGAAGGACAGATCAATAGCAATCAGCCCCAGCATTTT

d_call: .
v_call: TRBV4-1
clone_size: once
j_call: TRBJ1-5
cdr3_aa: CASGGVGHQPQHF
cdr3_nt: TGCGCCAGCGGGGGGGTGGGCCATCAGCCCCAGCATTTT

d_call: .
v_call: TRBV24-1
clone_size: .
j_call: TRBJ2-5
cdr3_aa: CATSDASPRTQETQYF
cdr3_nt: TGTGCCACCAGTGATGCCTCCCCGCGTACACAAGAGACCCAGTACTTC

d_call: .
v_call: TRBV30
clone_size: .
j_call: TRBJ1-2
cdr3_aa: CAWSVGTNYGYTF
cdr3_nt: TGTGCCTGGAGTGTAGGTACTAACTATGGCTACACCTTC

d_call: .
v_call: TRBV5-1
clone_size: .
j_call: TRBJ1-1
cdr3_aa: CASSLVGGRSAMNTEAFF
cdr3_nt: TGCGCCAGCAGCTTGGTCGGGGGGCGGAGTGCTATGAACACTGAAGCTTTCTTT

d_call: .
v_call: TRBV28
clone_size: .
j_call: TRBJ1-2
cdr3_aa: CASSLSGTLVYGYTF
cdr3_nt: TGTGCCAGCAGTTTATCGGGTACCCTTGTATATGGCTACACCTTC

d_call: TRBD1
v_call: TRBV28
clone_size: .
j_call: TRBJ1-1
cdr3_aa: CASSFGRGPGQGFAHEAFF
cdr3_nt: TGTGCCAGCAGTTTTGGGAGAGGTCCGGGACAGGGGTTTGCCCATGAAGCTTTCTTT

d_call: .
v_call: TRBV7-2
clone_size: .
j_call: TRBJ2-2
cdr3_aa: CASLQGLSTGELFF
cdr3_nt: TGTGCCAGCCTCCAGGGTTTAAGCACCGGGGAGCTGTTTTTT

d_call: TRBD1
v_call: TRBV6-6
clone_size: few
j_call: TRBJ2-7
cdr3_aa: CASTRQGAVSSYEQYF
cdr3_nt: TGTGCCAGCACTCGCCAGGGGGCGGTTAGCTCCTACGAGCAGTACTTC

d_call: TRBD2
v_call: TRBV7-2
clone_size: few
j_call: TRBJ2-3
cdr3_aa: CASSLGLAGGWDTQYF
cdr3_nt: TGTGCCAGCAGCTTAGGACTAGCGGGGGGTTGGGATACGCAGTATTTT